The 31 T cell receptor beta chains presented below share a single source sample, sequenced in a study of early T cells in non-severe SARS-CoV-2 infection. In TCRdb, the 5' RACE reads were re-called with MiXCR into one record per CDR3 protein. The sample has 60,000 to 75,000 distinct CDR3 sequences, around 11% seen once; the top ten hold 5% to 7.5%. Sequenced: whole blood. Receptors were obtained from an adult who was a healthcare worker with PCR-confirmed SARS-CoV-2 infection or an uninfected control (not recorded which).

This clonotype was counted between two and nine times. This sequence joins TRBV6-6 and TRBJ2-7; weak D call: TRBD2 (6 bases). Germline loops: CDR1 MNHNY, CDR2 SVGAGI (reference sequence). CDR3 length equals 14 residues. The V and J ends lost 6 bases and 6 bases respectively, with 18 bases between them. The CDR3, as DNA: TGTGCCAGCAGCCGCCCGGGCAGGGAGGCCGAGCAGTACTTC. It specifies CASSRPGREAEQYF.

This clonotype was seen many times. The chain joins TRBV6-6 to TRBJ2-5, with 7 bases aligning to TRBD1. This CDR3 spans 14 amino acids. In germline, CDR1 is MNHNY, CDR2 SVGAGI (reference sequence). The ends lost 4 bases at V and 4 bases at J; junction bases unmatched: 6. Here the CDR3 DNA reads TGTGCCAGCAGTTCGAGGAACAGGGGAGAGACCCAGTACTTC. The encoded protein is CASSSRNRGETQYF.

The rearrangement uses TRBV7-2 and TRBJ2-2; D is unclear. Trimming stripped 1 base from V and 5 bases from J, with 14 bases between. Germline V gene sequence: CDR1 SGHTA, CDR2 FQGNSA. The CDR3 spans 16 residues. This CDR3 reads CASSLVGMRLTGELFF. CDR3 DNA sequence: TGTGCCAGCAGCTTAGTTGGCATGCGGTTAACCGGGGAGCTGTTTTTT.

This clonotype is a singleton in its sample. V gene TRBV21-1 combines with J gene TRBJ1-1; the table names TRBD1, a call not compared with the DNA. TRBV21-1 is given as a pseudogene. CDR3 length: 16 residues. Here the CDR3 reads CASSKQDSLRGTEAFF. CDR3 DNA sequence: TGTGCCAGCAGCAAACAGGACAGCTTGAGGGGAACTGAAGCTTTCTTT.

The chain carries TRBV7-9 and TRBJ1-2; possible D gene TRBD1, 5 bases. The CDR3 extends over 16 amino acids. Germline V gene data show CDR1 as SEHNR and CDR2 as FQNEAQ (reference sequence). Trimming removed 5 bases at V and 3 bases at J, with 19 bases between. The CDR3 bases are TGTGCCAGCAGCCTCGACCCAGGGCGAAACTACTATGGCTACACCTTC. As protein: CASSLDPGRNYYGYTF.

This clonotype has a count of ten or more. This chain uses TRBV6-5 with TRBJ2-2; D is unclear. This CDR3 contains 15 residues. V was clipped by 0 bases and J by 1 base, with 6 bases between them. Germline assignment: CDR1 MNHEY and CDR2 SVGAGI. CDR3 loop: CASSYSTGNTGELFF. The CDR3 DNA is TGTGCCAGCAGTTACTCGACTGGGAACACCGGGGAGCTGTTTTTT.

With respect to this clonotype: This could be a read error, since a much larger clone is one nucleotide away. CDR3 loop: CGSSQNGAELNYGYTF. The DNA for the CDR3 is TGTGGCAGCAGTCAGAACGGGGCTGAATTAAACTATGGCTACACCTTC. The chain links TRBV6-5 to TRBJ1-2; maybe TRBD1 (5 bases). This CDR3 contains 16 residues. From germline, CDR1 is MNHEY and CDR2 SVGAGI.

This clonotype was counted many times. The chain recombines TRBV20-1 with TRBJ2-7, with D perhaps matching TRBD2 (7 bases). Between the trimmed V and J ends, which lost 6 bases and 5 bases, there was a span of 14 bases. The CDR3 loop spans 12 amino acids. Germline V gives CDR1 DFQATT, CDR2 SNEGSKA (reference sequence). CDR3 residues: CSAGGAGNEQYF. The DNA for the CDR3 is TGCAGTGCGGGGGGGGCAGGGAACGAGCAGTACTTC.

V usage is TRBV24-1 and J usage is TRBJ1-1; D not resolved. V was cut by 2 bases and J by 1 base, with 4 bases left in between. Germline-derived CDR1 and CDR2 are KGHDR and SFDVKD. The length of the CDR3 is 13 residues. In DNA, the CDR3 is TGTGCCACCAGTGATTCGGCGAACACTGAAGCTTTCTTT. Amino acid sequence: CATSDSANTEAFF.

The genes are TRBV5-5 and TRBJ1-2, with 8 bases lining up with TRBD1. This CDR3 spans 16 amino acids. The V gene end was trimmed by 4 bases and the J gene end by 0 bases; junction bases not matched to a gene: 8. In germline, CDR1 is SGHKS, CDR2 YYEKEE (reference sequence). The CDR3 protein is CASSPLGTGANYGYTF. CDR3 sequence (DNA): TGTGCCAGCAGCCCACTGGGGACAGGAGCTAACTATGGCTACACCTTC.

The sample holds a few counts of this clonotype. The rearrangement uses TRBV12-3 or TRBV12-4 and TRBJ2-5; D is unresolved. This CDR3 has 12 amino acids. Trimming removed 3 bases from V and 5 bases from J, with 7 bases in between. The DNA of the CDR3 is TGTGCCAGCAGTTTGGACCGTGAGACCCAGTACTTC. This encodes CASSLDRETQYF.

The V and J genes are TRBV12-3 or TRBV12-4 and TRBJ2-6, with D tentatively TRBD1 or TRBD2 (6 bases each). The CDR3 consists of 15 residues. Trimming removed 6 bases at V and 4 bases at J, with 13 bases between. The CDR3 nucleotides are TGTGCCAGCAGCCTAGGGGGGCTGGGGGCCAACGTCCTGACTTTC. Protein: CASSLGGLGANVLTF.

The chain couples TRBV28 to TRBJ2-4; weak D call: TRBD2 (5 bases). Germline CDR1 MDHEN, CDR2 SYDVKM. V was trimmed by 6 bases and J by 2 bases, leaving 14 bases between them. The CDR3 is made up of 15 amino acids. The CDR3 here is CASSPPDGTKNIQYF. Written as DNA, the CDR3 is TGTGCCAGCAGCCCCCCTGACGGGACCAAAAACATTCAGTACTTC.

This chain links TRBV6-2 or TRBV6-3 with TRBJ2-2; 11 nucleotides align to TRBD1. Germline trimming cut 11 bases from V and 6 bases from J; bases unmatched to any gene: 8. CDR1 and CDR2 (germline): MNHEY, SVGEGT. The CDR3 is 14 residues long. CDR3 bases: TGTGCCGGGACGGGACAGGGGGATTCCGGGGAGCTGTTTTTT. Its protein is CAGTGQGDSGELFF.

As DNA, the CDR3 is TGTGCCAGCAGCTTAACTCCCGGCGGGGACTACAATGAGCAGTTCTTC. Translated, it gives CASSLTPGGDYNEQFF. The chain joins TRBV11-3 to TRBJ2-1, with D perhaps TRBD2 (6 bases). The CDR3 is made up of 16 amino acids. Looked up from germline, CDR1 is SGHNT and CDR2 is YENEEA. V was clipped by 2 bases and J by 3 bases, with 14 bases between them.

This clonotype was observed at least ten times. This sequence joins TRBV12-3 or TRBV12-4 and TRBJ1-4; a possible D gene is TRBD1 (6 bases). This CDR3 spans 15 amino acids. V was shortened by 5 bases and J by 5 bases, with 15 bases between the two germline ends. CDR3 DNA sequence: TGTGCCAGCAGTCCCATGACAGGCGCAAATGAAAAACTGTTTTTT. Its protein is CASSPMTGANEKLFF.

This clonotype has at least ten counts. The genes are TRBV14 and TRBJ2-2, with a possible D match to TRBD1 (6 bases). Germline V gene lookup returns CDR1 SGHDN and CDR2 FVKESK. This CDR3 has 15 amino acids. V was cut by 5 bases and J by 8 bases, with 18 bases left in between. The CDR3 DNA follows: TGTGCCAGCAGCTTGACAATGTTGGGACATGGGGAGCTGTTTTTT. The encoded protein is CASSLTMLGHGELFF.

This clonotype occurred many times. This chain links TRBV11-3 with TRBJ1-4, with no clear D. V lost 5 bases to trimming and J lost 1 base, with 8 bases between them. Germline loops: CDR1 SGHNT, CDR2 YENEEA. The CDR3 contains 14 residues. CDR3 DNA: TGTGCCAGCAGCGCCGGAGGAACTAATGAAAAACTGTTTTTT. Translating it yields CASSAGGTNEKLFF.

V gene TRBV20-1 combines with J gene TRBJ2-1, with 7 positions matching TRBD2. Unmatched junction bases numbered 3, after V lost 7 bases and J lost 6 bases. Germline CDR1 is DFQATT and CDR2 is SNEGSKA (reference sequence). This CDR3 has 11 residues. The CDR3 nucleotides are TGCAGTGGAACGGGGGGCAATGAGCAGTTCTTC. Protein sequence: CSGTGGNEQFF.

This clonotype was detected many times. The gene calls are TRBV2 and TRBJ2-1; D not resolved. Trimming left V 7 bases short and J 4 bases short, with 5 bases between. This CDR3 has 11 amino acids. Germline V lookup: CDR1 SNHLY, CDR2 FYNNEI. The CDR3 nucleotides are TGTGCCAGCACCGATTACAATGAGCAGTTCTTC. This gives the protein CASTDYNEQFF.

This clonotype has ten or more counts. The chain is built from TRBV20-1 and TRBJ1-1; 8 positions match TRBD1. There are 13 residues in the CDR3. Germline trimming cut 4 bases from V and 1 base from J; bases unmatched to any gene: 2. CDR1 and CDR2 from the germline V gene are DFQATT and SNEGSKA (reference sequence). CDR3 loop: CSAIDRGNTEAFF. CDR3 nucleotide sequence: TGCAGTGCTATCGACAGGGGGAACACTGAAGCTTTCTTT.

The chain carries TRBV6-5 and TRBJ1-5, with D possibly being TRBD1 (5 bases). There are 13 residues in the CDR3. The V gene's germline CDR1 is MNHEY and CDR2 SVGAGI. Trimming took 6 bases from V and 7 from J, leaving 13 bases between them. Here the CDR3 DNA reads TGTGCCAGCAGACGGGGCGCCGGGCAGCCCCAGCATTTT. This codes for CASRRGAGQPQHF.

The V and J genes are TRBV2 and TRBJ2-7; no definite D call. Trimming removed 5 bases from V and 5 bases from J, with 7 bases in between. Germline CDR1 is SNHLY and CDR2 is FYNNEI. The CDR3 extends over 11 amino acids. CDR3 sequence reads: CASSKSDEQYF. The CDR3 region has the DNA TGTGCCAGCAGTAAGTCCGACGAGCAGTACTTC.

The chain recombines TRBV21-1 with TRBJ2-3; no check of the table's D call, TRBD1, against the DNA was made. TRBV21-1 is described as a pseudogene. The CDR3 runs to 16 residues. The CDR3 nucleotides read TGTGCCAGCAGCAACCAGGGGGCGCCGTACACAGATACGCAGTATTTT. Protein sequence: CASSNQGAPYTDTQYF.

A few counts support this clonotype. The rearrangement joins TRBV20-1 to TRBJ2-1, with no clear D. The germline V and J ends were trimmed by 3 bases and 5 bases, with 8 bases remaining between them. Germline CDR1 is DFQATT and CDR2 is SNEGSKA (reference sequence). The CDR3 totals 12 residues. CDR3 region: CSARITNNEQFF. For the CDR3, the DNA is TGCAGTGCTAGGATAACGAACAATGAGCAGTTCTTC.

This clonotype came up many times. The CDR3 reads CASSPNTDTQYF. DNA for the CDR3: TGCGCCAGCAGCCCCAACACAGATACGCAGTATTTT. The rearrangement joins TRBV4-1 to TRBJ2-3; D is unresolved. The V gene lost 4 bases and the J gene lost 2 bases, with 4 bases spanning the gap. Germline CDR1 is MGHRA and CDR2 is YSYEKL. This CDR3 contains 12 residues.

The chain uses TRBV4-1 and TRBJ2-7; D gene unclear. The ends were cut back, 5 bases at V and 6 bases at J, with 14 bases in the middle. The length of the CDR3 is 13 residues. CDR1 MGHRA and CDR2 YSYEKL come from the germline V gene. CDR3 nucleotide sequence: TGCGCCAGCAGCGACGGACGTTCGGCCGAGCAGTACTTC. Its translation: CASSDGRSAEQYF.

This clonotype was picked up a small number of times. The chain is built from TRBV12-3 or TRBV12-4 and TRBJ1-5; D is ambiguous. Trimming pared 7 bases from V and 7 bases from J, leaving 14 bases between. The length of the CDR3 is 13 residues. The CDR3 is CASTRDGGQPQHF. The DNA of the CDR3 is TGTGCCAGCACCCGGGATGGCGGGCAGCCCCAGCATTTT.

This clonotype was recorded a few times. The chain is built from TRBV19 and TRBJ1-2; TRBD1 might be the D (6 bases). The CDR3 loop spans 14 amino acids. V shed 3 bases and J shed 3 bases, with 11 bases lying between them. The germline gives CDR1 LNHDA, CDR2 SQIVND (reference sequence). This CDR3 reads CASSIGGRDYGYTF. DNA of the CDR3: TGTGCCAGTAGTATCGGGGGGCGCGACTATGGCTACACCTTC.

The V gene is TRBV4-2, the J gene TRBJ2-7; 13 bases align to TRBD2. Looked up from germline, CDR1 is LGHNA and CDR2 is YNFKEQ. The CDR3 totals 16 residues. The ends lost 4 bases at V and 4 bases at J; junction bases unmatched: 7. The CDR3, as DNA: TGTGCCAGCAGCCTCCGTGGGACTAGCGGGATGTACGAGCAGTACTTC. Translation: CASSLRGTSGMYEQYF.

This clonotype was found many times. The J gene is TRBJ2-3, the V gene TRBV5-4; 10 positions match TRBD2. The CDR3 runs 17 residues. V lost 4 bases, J lost 2 bases, and 10 bases stayed unmatched. CDR1 and CDR2 from the germline V gene are SGHNT and YYREEE (reference sequence). CDR3 coding DNA: TGTGCCAGCAGCCCTACCCTTAGCGGGAGGACCACAGATACGCAGTATTTT. It specifies CASSPTLSGRTTDTQYF.